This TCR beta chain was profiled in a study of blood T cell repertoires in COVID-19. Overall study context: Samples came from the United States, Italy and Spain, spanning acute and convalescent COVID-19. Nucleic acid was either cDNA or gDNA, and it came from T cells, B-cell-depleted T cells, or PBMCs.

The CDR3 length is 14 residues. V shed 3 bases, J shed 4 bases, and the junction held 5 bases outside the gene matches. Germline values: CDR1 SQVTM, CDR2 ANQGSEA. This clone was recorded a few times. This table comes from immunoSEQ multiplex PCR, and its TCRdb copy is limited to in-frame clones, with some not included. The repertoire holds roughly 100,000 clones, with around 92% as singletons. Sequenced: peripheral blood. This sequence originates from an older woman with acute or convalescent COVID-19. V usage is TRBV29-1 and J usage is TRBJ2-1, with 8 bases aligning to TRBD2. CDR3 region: CSVDSSGMYNEQFF. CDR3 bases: TGCAGCGTTGATAGTAGCGGGATGTACAATGAGCAGTTCTTC.